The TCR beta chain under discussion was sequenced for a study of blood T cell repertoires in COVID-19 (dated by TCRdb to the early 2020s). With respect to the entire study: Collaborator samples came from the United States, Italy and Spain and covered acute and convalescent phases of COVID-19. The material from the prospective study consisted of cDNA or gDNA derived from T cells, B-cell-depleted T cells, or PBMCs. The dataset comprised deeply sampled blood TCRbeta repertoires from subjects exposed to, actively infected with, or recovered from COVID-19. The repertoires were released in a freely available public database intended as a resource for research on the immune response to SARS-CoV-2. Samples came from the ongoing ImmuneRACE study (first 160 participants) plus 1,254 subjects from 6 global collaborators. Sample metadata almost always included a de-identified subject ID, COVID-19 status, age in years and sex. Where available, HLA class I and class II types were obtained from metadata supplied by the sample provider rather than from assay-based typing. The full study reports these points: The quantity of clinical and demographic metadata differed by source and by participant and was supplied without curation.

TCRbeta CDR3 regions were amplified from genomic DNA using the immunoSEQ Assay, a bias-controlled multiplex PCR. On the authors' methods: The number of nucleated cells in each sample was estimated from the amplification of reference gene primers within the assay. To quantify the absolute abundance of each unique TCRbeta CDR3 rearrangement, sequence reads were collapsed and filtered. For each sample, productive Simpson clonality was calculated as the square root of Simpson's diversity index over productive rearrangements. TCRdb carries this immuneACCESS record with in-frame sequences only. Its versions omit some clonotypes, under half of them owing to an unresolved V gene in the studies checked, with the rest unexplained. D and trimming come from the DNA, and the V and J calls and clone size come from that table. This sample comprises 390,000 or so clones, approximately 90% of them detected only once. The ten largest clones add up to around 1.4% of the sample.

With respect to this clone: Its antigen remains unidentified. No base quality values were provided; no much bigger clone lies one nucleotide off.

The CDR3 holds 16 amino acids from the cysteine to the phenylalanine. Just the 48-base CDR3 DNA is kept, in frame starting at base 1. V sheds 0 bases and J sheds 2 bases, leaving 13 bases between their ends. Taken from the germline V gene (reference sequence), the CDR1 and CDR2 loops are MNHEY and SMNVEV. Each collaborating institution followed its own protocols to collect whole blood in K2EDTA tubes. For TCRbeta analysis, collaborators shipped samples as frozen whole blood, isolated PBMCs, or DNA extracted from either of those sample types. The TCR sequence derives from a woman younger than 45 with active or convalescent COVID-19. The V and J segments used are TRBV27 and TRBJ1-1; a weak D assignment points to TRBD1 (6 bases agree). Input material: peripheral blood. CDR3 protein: CASSLSRRGSNTEAFF. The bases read TGTGCCAGCAGTTTATCTCGTAGGGGGAGTAACACTGAAGCTTTCTTT.